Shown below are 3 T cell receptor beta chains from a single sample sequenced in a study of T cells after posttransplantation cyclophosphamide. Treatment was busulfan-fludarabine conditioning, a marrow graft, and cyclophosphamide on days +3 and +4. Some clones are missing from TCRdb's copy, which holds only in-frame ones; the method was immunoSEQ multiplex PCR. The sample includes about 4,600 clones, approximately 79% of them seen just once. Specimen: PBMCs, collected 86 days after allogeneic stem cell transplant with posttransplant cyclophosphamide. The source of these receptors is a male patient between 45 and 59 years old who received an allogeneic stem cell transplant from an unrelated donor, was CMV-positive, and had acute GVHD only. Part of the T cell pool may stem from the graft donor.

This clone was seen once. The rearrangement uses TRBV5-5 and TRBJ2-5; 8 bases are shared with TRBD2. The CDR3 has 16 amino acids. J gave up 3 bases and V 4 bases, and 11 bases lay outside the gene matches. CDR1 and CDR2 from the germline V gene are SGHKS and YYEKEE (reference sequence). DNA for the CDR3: TGTGCCAGCAGCCAGGCCCTCTGGCGGGGGGAAGAGACCCAGTACTTC. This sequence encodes CASSQALWRGEETQYF. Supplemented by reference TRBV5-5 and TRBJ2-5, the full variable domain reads DAGVTQSPTHLIKTRGQQVTLRCSPISGHKSVSWYQQVLGQGPQFIFQYYEKEERGRGNFPDRFSARQFPNYSSELNVNALLLGDSALYLCASSQALWRGEETQYFGPGTRLLVL.

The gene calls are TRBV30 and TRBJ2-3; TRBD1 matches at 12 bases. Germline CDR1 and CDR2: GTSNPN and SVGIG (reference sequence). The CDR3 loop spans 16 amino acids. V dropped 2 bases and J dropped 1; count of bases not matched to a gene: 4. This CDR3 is CAWSKGTGGRTDTQYF. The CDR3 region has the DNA TGTGCCTGGAGTAAAGGGACAGGGGGCCGCACAGATACGCAGTATTTT.

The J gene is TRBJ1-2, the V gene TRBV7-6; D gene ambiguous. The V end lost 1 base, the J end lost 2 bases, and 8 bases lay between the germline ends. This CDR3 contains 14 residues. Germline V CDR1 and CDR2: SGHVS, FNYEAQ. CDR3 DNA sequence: TGTGCCAGCAGCTTAGGCACGGGGAACTATGGCTACACCTTC. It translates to CASSLGTGNYGYTF. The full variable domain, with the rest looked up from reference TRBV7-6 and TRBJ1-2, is GAGVSQSPRYKVTKRGQDVALRCDPISGHVSLYWYRQALGQGPEFLTYFNYEAQQDKSGLPNDRFSAERPEGSISTLTIQRTEQRDSAMYRCASSLGTGNYGYTFGSGTRLTVV.